This is a list of T cell receptor beta chains from one sample in a study of identical twins. Each CDR3 protein is one row after TCRdb ran MiXCR on the 5' RACE reads. Counted here are roughly 500,000 distinct CDR3 sequences, less than 25% occurring once; the ten biggest clones make up about 0.93%. These same records also appear under a second study, on T cells expressing NK-cell markers.

The sequenced material came from CD4+ T cells sorted from blood. The receptor set was obtained from a woman aged 18-29 years in good health. Both conserved end residues are part of each CDR3. The D gene is left open where the match is weak. Expanded clones get a size class; other rows say once, few or many, or leave the size out.

clone size	V gene	J gene	D gene	CDR3 protein	CDR3 DNA
.	TRBV29-1	TRBJ1-1	.	CSDPRWPGLGTEAFF	TGCAGCGACCCCCGCTGGCCGGGACTAGGGACTGAAGCTTTCTTT
many	TRBV9	TRBJ1-1	.	CASKVNEDTEAFF	TGTGCCAGCAAGGTCAATGAGGACACTGAAGCTTTCTTT
.	TRBV10-3	TRBJ2-3	TRBD1	CAISVGTGTPDTQYF	TGTGCCATCAGTGTCGGGACAGGGACCCCAGATACGCAGTATTTT
.	TRBV27	TRBJ2-7	.	CASREGGAYEQYF	TGTGCCAGCAGGGAAGGGGGGGCCTACGAGCAGTACTTC
few	TRBV11-3	TRBJ1-1	.	CASSLGGRDTEAFF	TGTGCCAGCAGCTTAGGTGGTCGGGACACTGAAGCTTTCTTT
few	TRBV5-1	TRBJ2-5	.	CASSLDPGLQETQYF	TGCGCCAGCAGCTTGGATCCAGGGCTCCAAGAGACCCAGTACTTC
few	TRBV20-1	TRBJ2-1	.	CSAGGRRVGNEQFF	TGCAGTGCTGGGGGGCGGCGGGTCGGGAATGAGCAGTTCTTC
.	TRBV12-3/TRBV12-4	TRBJ2-1	TRBD2	CASHRAAGNNEQFF	TGTGCCAGCCACCGGGCAGCGGGAAACAATGAGCAGTTCTTC
few	TRBV7-9	TRBJ2-1	.	CASSLTRDEQFF	TGTGCCAGCAGCTTAACACGGGATGAGCAGTTCTTC
.	TRBV3-1	TRBJ2-5	.	CAGSLTRDTSTQYF	TGTGCCGGCAGCCTCACCCGGGACACGTCGACCCAGTACTTC
few	TRBV15	TRBJ2-7	.	CATSRGYMYEQYF	TGTGCCACCAGCAGGGGCTACATGTACGAGCAGTACTTC
.	TRBV12-3/TRBV12-4	TRBJ2-7	.	CASSLGSAYEQYF	TGTGCCAGCAGTTTAGGTTCAGCTTACGAGCAGTACTTC
.	TRBV9	TRBJ2-2	TRBD1	CASSVLTGGRGGELFF	TGTGCCAGCAGCGTATTGACAGGGGGGCGAGGCGGGGAGCTGTTTTTT
few	TRBV5-1	TRBJ1-3	.	CASSVGRPSSGNTIYF	TGCGCCAGCAGCGTTGGACGGCCGAGCTCTGGAAACACCATATATTTT
few	TRBV27	TRBJ2-1	TRBD1	CASSFNPRGRMDEQFF	TGTGCCAGCAGTTTCAACCCCAGGGGGCGCATGGATGAGCAGTTCTTC
.	TRBV12-3/TRBV12-4	TRBJ1-4	TRBD1	CASSWGQGNEKLFF	TGTGCCAGCAGTTGGGGACAGGGTAACGAAAAACTGTTTTTT
few	TRBV29-1	TRBJ2-3	TRBD2	CSVEEGSSGRPVAQYF	TGCAGCGTTGAAGAGGGGTCTAGCGGGCGGCCCGTGGCGCAGTATTTT
.	TRBV20-1	TRBJ2-5	.	CSASPPSPTQYF	TGCAGTGCTAGCCCTCCAAGTCCGACCCAGTACTTC
.	TRBV5-1	TRBJ2-1	TRBD2	CASSLSLAGVEQFF	TGCGCCAGCAGCTTGAGTCTAGCGGGAGTTGAGCAGTTCTTC
.	TRBV27	TRBJ2-4	.	CASSLMGDTGTRYF	TGTGCCAGCAGTTTAATGGGGGATACAGGAACGAGGTACTTC
many	TRBV7-2	TRBJ1-5	.	CASSLDGANQPQHF	TGTGCCAGCAGCTTAGATGGGGCAAATCAGCCCCAGCATTTT
many	TRBV20-1	TRBJ2-3	.	CSPRLDGADTQYF	TGCAGTCCACGACTAGACGGCGCAGATACGCAGTATTTT
few	TRBV12-3/TRBV12-4	TRBJ1-4	.	CASSWMGTGEKLFF	TGTGCCAGCAGTTGGATGGGAACCGGGGAAAAACTGTTTTTT
few	TRBV5-6	TRBJ2-7	.	CASRTRGNSGQYF	TGTGCCAGCAGGACTCGGGGAAACTCCGGGCAGTACTTC
few	TRBV7-2	TRBJ1-5	.	CASSSNRDQPQHF	TGTGCCAGCAGCTCGAACAGGGATCAGCCCCAGCATTTT
few	TRBV21-1	TRBJ1-5	.	CASSQGPRSNQPQHF	TGTGCCAGCAGCCAGGGACCGCGTAGCAATCAGCCCCAGCATTTT
.	TRBV4-2	TRBJ2-7	TRBD1	CASSQDPLGTGGIPFEQYF	TGTGCCAGCAGCCAAGATCCGTTGGGGACAGGGGGCATACCGTTCGAGCAGTACTTC
few	TRBV20-1	TRBJ1-6	.	CSARVLGINSPLHF	TGCAGTGCTAGAGTGCTGGGTATCAATTCACCCCTCCACTTT
.	TRBV9	TRBJ1-1	TRBD1	CASSPRQGGGTEAFF	TGTGCCAGCAGCCCCCGACAGGGCGGAGGCACTGAAGCTTTCTTT
.	TRBV12-3/TRBV12-4	TRBJ2-3	TRBD1	CASTRQGTATDTQYF	TGTGCCAGCACCCGACAAGGGACAGCCACAGATACGCAGTATTTT
.	TRBV7-9	TRBJ1-1	TRBD1	CASSPEGQGAMAFF	TGTGCCAGCAGTCCCGAGGGACAGGGTGCAATGGCTTTCTTT
.	TRBV20-1	TRBJ2-3	TRBD2	CSARRGLAGGTDTQYF	TGCAGTGCCAGAAGGGGACTAGCGGGGGGCACAGATACGCAGTATTTT
.	TRBV12-3/TRBV12-4	TRBJ1-1	.	CASSGNSVNTEAFF	TGTGCCAGCAGTGGTAACAGCGTGAACACTGAAGCTTTCTTT
.	TRBV2	TRBJ2-3	.	CASSVSWRVTDTQYF	TGTGCCAGCAGTGTGAGCTGGAGGGTCACAGATACGCAGTATTTT
few	TRBV20-1	TRBJ2-7	.	CSAGGGGGRSYEQYF	TGCAGTGCTGGGGGGGGCGGCGGGAGATCCTACGAGCAGTACTTC
.	TRBV18	TRBJ2-1	TRBD2	CASSPYAGVYNEQFF	TGTGCCAGCTCACCATATGCGGGAGTGTACAATGAGCAGTTCTTC
few	TRBV19	TRBJ1-6	.	CATQGRGSPLHF	TGTGCCACCCAAGGACGGGGTTCACCCCTCCACTTT